This TCR beta chain stems from a study of T cells after yellow fever vaccination. Study-wide findings and caveats: Most primary-vaccination clones recurred post-booster (around 97% CD4, around 90% CD8).

This clonotype was recorded a few times. What it recognizes is unknown. MiXCR, run by TCRdb on the 5' RACE reads, gives a single entry per CDR3 protein. This sample carries a few hundred thousand distinct CDR3 sequences, approximately 10% of them seen once, and the ten largest clones take roughly 18%. The CDR3 is 14 amino acids. Trimming removed 8 bases from V and 6 bases from J; junction bases left unmatched: 6. Germline V lookup: CDR1 SNHLY, CDR2 FYNNEI. The V gene is TRBV2, the J gene TRBJ2-3; 12 nucleotides line up with TRBD2. The receptor was derived from a young man who received the YFV17D yellow fever vaccine. Sequenced material: PBMCs, taken on the day of the first yellow fever vaccination. The CDR3 DNA follows: TGTGCCAGCTCGACTAGCGGGGGTTGGGATACGCAGTATTTT. Protein: CASSTSGGWDTQYF.